This entry is about one T cell receptor beta chain. This entry comes from a study of blood T cell repertoires in COVID-19. The wider study: Collection of acute and convalescent COVID-19 samples took place in the United States, Italy and Spain. The analysed material was cDNA or gDNA that came from T cells, B-cell-depleted T cells, or PBMCs.

In the source study's methods: The assay estimated nucleated cells by amplifying reference gene primers. The data were produced by immunoSEQ multiplex PCR, yet TCRdb's version contains in-frame clones alone and is incomplete. The DNA gave D and trimming, while V, J and clone size come from that table. The data contain some 74,000 clones, roughly 84% of them singletons. The CDR3 runs 16 residues. Deletions cut 4 bases from V and 5 bases from J, with 18 bases between. Per the germline V gene, CDR1 is MNHEY and CDR2 is SVGEGT. The clonotype originates from a man between 45 and 60 years old with active COVID-19. The sample comprised peripheral blood. The rearrangement links TRBV6-2 or TRBV6-3 to TRBJ2-1; D may be TRBD2 (6 bases). The CDR3 here is CASSWGGTGRDNEQFF. As DNA, the CDR3 is TGTGCCAGCAGTTGGGGCGGGACGGGGCGTGACAATGAGCAGTTCTTC.